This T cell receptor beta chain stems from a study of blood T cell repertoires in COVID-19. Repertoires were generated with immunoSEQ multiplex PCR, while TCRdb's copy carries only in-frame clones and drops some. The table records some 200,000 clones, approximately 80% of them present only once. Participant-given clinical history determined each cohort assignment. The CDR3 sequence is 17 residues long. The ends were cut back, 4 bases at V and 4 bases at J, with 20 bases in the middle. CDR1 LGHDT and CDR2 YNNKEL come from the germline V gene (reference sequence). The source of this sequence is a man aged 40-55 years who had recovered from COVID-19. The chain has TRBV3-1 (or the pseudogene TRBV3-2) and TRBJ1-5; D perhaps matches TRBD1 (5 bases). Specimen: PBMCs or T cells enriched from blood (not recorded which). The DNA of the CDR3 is TGTGCCAGCAGCCCAGGGCCAAGGGTGAGTCAGAATCAGCCCCAGCATTTT. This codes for CASSPGPRVSQNQPQHF.